This TCR beta chain was found in a study of T cells in Graves' hyperthyroidism and ophthalmopathy. TCR beta CDR3 sequences were amplified from RNA transcripts. The HTBI primer set drove a first-round RT-PCR of the TCR CDR3. TCRdb re-analysed the multiplex PCR reads in MiXCR, keeping a single row per CDR3 protein. The sample holds around 580,000 distinct CDR3 sequences, about a sixth seen once. No ophthalmopathy progression within 18 months constituted stable Graves' hyperthyroidism. This clonotype was seen at least ten times. Trimming removed 6 bases at V and 3 bases at J, with 12 bases between. CDR3 length equals 14 residues. Germline values: CDR1 MNHEY, CDR2 SVGEGT.

The source is a woman younger than 30 with Graves' hyperthyroidism. The chain couples TRBV6-2 or TRBV6-3 to TRBJ2-1; D is unresolved. What was sequenced was blood. This chain's CDR3 is CASSITWDYNEQFF. The CDR3 region has the DNA TGTGCCAGCAGCATTACTTGGGACTACAATGAGCAGTTCTTC.